This passage covers 7 T cell receptor beta chains from one sample sequenced in a study of somatic mutations in cytotoxic T cells in rheumatoid arthritis. The data were produced by immunoSEQ multiplex PCR, yet TCRdb's version contains in-frame clones alone and is incomplete. Of approximately 23,000 clones listed, about four fifths are singletons. Sequencing was carried out using CD8+ T cells sorted from blood. The receptors stem from an adult with rheumatoid arthritis.

V and J are TRBV4-3 and TRBJ1-1; TRBD1 is a possible D gene (6 bases). Trimming shortened V by 0 bases and J by 4 bases, and 15 bases separated the two germline ends. CDR3 length: 16 amino acids. CDR1 and CDR2 from the germline V gene are LGHNA and YSLEER. The CDR3 bases are TGCGCCAGCAGCCAAGATCGGACAGTATCAGGCACTGAAGCTTTCTTT. This sequence encodes CASSQDRTVSGTEAFF.

The chain carries TRBV5-6 and TRBJ2-3; maybe TRBD1 (5 bases). This CDR3 is 14 amino acids long. V was pared by 6 bases and J by 2 bases, with 13 bases between. Germline V gene lookup returns CDR1 SGHDT and CDR2 YYEEEE. For the CDR3, the DNA is TGTGCCAGCACCGCAAGACAGACCACAGATACGCAGTATTTT. It yields the protein CASTARQTTDTQYF.

The V and J genes are TRBV6-5 and TRBJ1-2; D unresolved. Trimming removed 2 bases from V and 2 bases from J, with 6 bases in between. The CDR3 is 13 amino acids. Germline values: CDR1 MNHEY, CDR2 SVGAGI. In DNA form, the CDR3 reads TGTGCCAGCAGTTACGAATCGAACTATGGCTACACCTTC. Protein product: CASSYESNYGYTF.

The chain combines TRBV7-9 with TRBJ1-4, with 9 bases lining up with TRBD1. This CDR3 spans 14 amino acids. Germline trimming cut 4 bases from V and 8 bases from J; bases unmatched to any gene: 5. CDR1 is SEHNR and CDR2 is FQNEAQ in the germline V gene (reference sequence). The CDR3 DNA follows: TGTGCCAGCAGCTCCACAGGGGGCAGGGAAAAACTGTTTTTT. Translation gives CASSSTGGREKLFF.

The rearrangement links TRBV6-1 to TRBJ2-7; D is uncertain. CDR3 length equals 14 residues. The germline V gene encodes CDR1 MNHNS and CDR2 SASEGT. V was shortened by 5 bases and J by 3 bases, with 14 bases between the two germline ends. The CDR3 nucleotides read TGTGCCAGCAGTACCCGGACCCCCTACTACGAGCAGTACTTC. This gives the protein CASSTRTPYYEQYF.

The CDR3 DNA is TGTGCCAGCAGCTTGGGGCTGGGTTTTCAGGCAGATACGCAGTATTTT. Its translation is CASSLGLGFQADTQYF. J is TRBJ2-3 and V is TRBV5-4; no clear D. There are 16 residues in the CDR3. The V end was cut by 0 bases, the J end by 4 bases, with 15 bases between. Germline-derived CDR1 and CDR2 are SGHNT and YYREEE (reference sequence).

V usage is TRBV7-2 and J usage is TRBJ1-5, with D unclear. Trimming shortened V by 2 bases and J by 5 bases, and 10 bases separated the two germline ends. The germline V gene has CDR1 SGHTA and CDR2 FQGNSA. CDR3 length: 14 residues. CDR3 nucleotides: TGTGCCAGCAGCTTAATTGCCGAGCATCAGCCCCAGCATTTT. This encodes CASSLIAEHQPQHF. The variable domain in full, completed from reference TRBV7-2 and TRBJ1-5, reads GAGVSQSPSNKVTEKGKDVELRCDPISGHTALYWYRQSLGQGLEFLIYFQGNSAPDKSGLPSDRFSAERTGGSVSTLTIQRTQQEDSAVYLCASSLIAEHQPQHFGDGTRLSIL.